These 2 T cell receptor beta chains share one sample of origin, sequenced in a study of T cells in Graves' hyperthyroidism and ophthalmopathy. RNA transcripts gave rise to amplified TCR beta CDR3 regions. With the HTBI primer set, the TCR CDR3 went through a first round of RT-PCR. TCRdb processed the multiplex PCR reads anew with MiXCR; each CDR3 protein has one entry. The data contain 550,000 to 600,000 distinct CDR3 sequences, 14% of them singletons. The specimen sequenced was blood. The receptor source for this set is a woman younger than 30 with Graves' ophthalmopathy.

This chain connects TRBV5-5 to TRBJ2-7; TRBD1 matches 9 bases. V was clipped by 0 bases and J by 1 base; unmatched bases: 5. The CDR3 loop spans 16 amino acids. In germline, CDR1 is SGHKS, CDR2 YYEKEE (reference sequence). The CDR3 coding sequence is TGTGCCAGCAGCTTGGGAGAGGACAGGGGTTCCTACGAGCAGTACTTC. It specifies CASSLGEDRGSYEQYF.

This clonotype showed up many times. V gene TRBV12-3 or TRBV12-4 combines with J gene TRBJ2-4; a possible D gene is TRBD2 (5 bases). The V end lost 5 bases, the J end lost 4 bases, and 12 bases lay between the germline ends. This CDR3 is 14 amino acids long. CDR3 DNA: TGTGCCAGCAGTGGCCGCCGGGGAAAAAACATTCAGTACTTC. Encoded protein: CASSGRRGKNIQYF.